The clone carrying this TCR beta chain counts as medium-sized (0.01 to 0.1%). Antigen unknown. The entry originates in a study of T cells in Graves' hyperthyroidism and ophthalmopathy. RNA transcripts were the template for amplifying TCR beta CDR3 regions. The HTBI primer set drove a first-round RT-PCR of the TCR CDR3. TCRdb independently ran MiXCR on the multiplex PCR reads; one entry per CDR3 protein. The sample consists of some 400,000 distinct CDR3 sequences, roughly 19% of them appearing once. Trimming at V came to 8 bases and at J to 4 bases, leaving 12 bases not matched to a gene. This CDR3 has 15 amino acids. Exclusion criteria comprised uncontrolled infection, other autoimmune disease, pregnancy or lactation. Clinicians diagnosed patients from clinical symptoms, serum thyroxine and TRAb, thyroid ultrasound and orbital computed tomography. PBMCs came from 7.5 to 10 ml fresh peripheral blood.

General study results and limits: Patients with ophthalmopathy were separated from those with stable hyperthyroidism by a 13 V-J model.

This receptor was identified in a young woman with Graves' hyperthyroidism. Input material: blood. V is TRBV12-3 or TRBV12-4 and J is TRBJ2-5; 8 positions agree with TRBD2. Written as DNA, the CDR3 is TGTGCCAGCGAGAGGCGGGGGGCTCTGGGAGAGACCCAGTACTTC. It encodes CASERRGALGETQYF.